This TCR beta chain appears in the sequencing data of a study of T-cell reconstitution after alpha-beta-depleted transplantation in children. Whole-study results and caveats: At the one-year point after transplant, T-cell counts and TCRbeta diversity were found to come mostly from T cells that had been newly produced. About two months after transplant, alpha-beta T cells reportedly came from several hundred expanded graft clones.

CDR1 and CDR2 from the germline V gene are LGHDT and YNNKEL (reference sequence). This CDR3 has 16 residues. V was clipped by 5 bases and J by 0 bases; unmatched bases: 7. As concerns this clonotype: Its antigen remains unidentified.

Preparation of the TCRbeta library used unique molecular identifiers. TCRdb called the PCR reads again in MiXCR, with one record for every CDR3 protein. The sample lists hundreds of thousands of distinct CDR3 sequences; about 24% were seen once. The sample was PBMCs, mostly from graft donor cells, taken 360 days after TCRalphabeta/CD19-depleted stem cell transplant. The chain couples TRBV3-1 to TRBJ2-3; 8 positions agree with TRBD2. This clonotype originated in a female patient between 2 and 10 years old who had a stem cell transplant for congenital amegakaryocytic thrombocytopenia, so the T cells may come from the graft donor. The CDR3 region is CASSWSGGRSTDTQYF. The CDR3 region has the DNA TGTGCCAGCAGCTGGAGCGGGGGCCGAAGCACAGATACGCAGTATTTT.